The 8 T cell receptor beta chains below all came from one sample that was sequenced in a study of T cell responses to AZD1222 COVID-19 vaccine (dated by TCRdb to the early 2020s). The meaning of the sample's time point label: about 28 days (+/-7) after the second vaccine dose. Library creation used the immunoSEQ multiplex PCR assay. TCRdb retrieved this table from immuneACCESS and kept in-frame rearrangements only. Not all clones are present; in checked studies, unresolved V genes account for under half, and no reason is known for the remainder. Here the sample has 70,000 to 95,000 clones; 80% to 90% occur a single time. The ten largest clones capture roughly 2.4% of the sample. The sequencing used peripheral blood, collected 28 days after the second AZD1222 dose. These receptors were taken from an adult who received the AZD1222 COVID-19 vaccine.

This clone showed up just a few times. The V call is TRBV19, the J call TRBJ1-2; 7 bases match TRBD1. This CDR3 has 17 residues. Unmatched junction bases numbered 17, after V lost 6 bases and J lost 4 bases. Germline assignment: CDR1 LNHDA and CDR2 SQIVND (reference sequence). CDR3 in amino acids: CASSKAIARGFGYGYTF. In DNA, the CDR3 is TGTGCCAGTAGCAAGGCCATTGCCAGGGGGTTTGGCTATGGCTACACCTTC.

This chain connects TRBV18 to TRBJ1-5, with a weak D call TRBD1 (5 bases). The CDR3 has 15 amino acids. From germline, CDR1 is KGHSH and CDR2 LQKENI. The V and J ends lost 4 bases and 1 base respectively, with 11 bases between them. The CDR3 sequence: CASSLFDSSNQPQHF. CDR3 in DNA: TGTGCCAGCTCACTCTTCGACAGCAGCAATCAGCCCCAGCATTTT.

DNA of the CDR3: TGTGCCAGCAGCTTAGAAGTAGCGGGGGGGGATACGCAGTATTTT. This translates into CASSLEVAGGDTQYF. The chain is built from TRBV13 and TRBJ2-3; 11 nucleotides line up with TRBD2. CDR1 and CDR2 from the germline V gene are PRHDT and FYEKMQ (reference sequence). CDR3 length: 15 amino acids. V was pared by 1 base and J by 6 bases, with 3 bases of the junction left unmatched.

V is TRBV3-1 (or the pseudogene TRBV3-2) and J is TRBJ2-2; 7 bases map to TRBD2. Trimming cost V 4 bases and J 1 base; bases outside gene matches: 6. The CDR3 is 16 residues long. Germline CDR1 reads LGHDT; CDR2 reads YNNKEL (reference sequence). This chain's CDR3 is CASSPAGAENTGELFF. The CDR3 bases are TGTGCCAGCAGCCCGGCGGGAGCCGAGAACACCGGGGAGCTGTTTTTT.

This chain links TRBV7-3 with TRBJ2-5, with D perhaps given as TRBD1 or TRBD2 (5 bases each). Per germline, CDR1 SGHTA and CDR2 FQGTGA. The CDR3 runs to 13 residues. Trimming shortened V by 5 bases and J by 9 bases, and 16 bases separated the two germline ends. The CDR3 region is CASSHEKGRPQYF. In DNA form, the CDR3 reads TGTGCCAGCAGCCACGAAAAGGGGAGACCCCAGTACTTC. The full variable domain, with the rest looked up from reference TRBV7-3 and TRBJ2-5, is GAGVSQTPSNKVTEKGKYVELRCDPISGHTALYWYRQSLGQGPEFLIYFQGTGAADDSGLPNDRFFAVRPEGSVSTLKIQRTERGDSAVYLCASSHEKGRPQYFGPGTRLLVL.

As concerns this clone: A clone one base away is much larger, so this may be a read error. This chain connects TRBV6-5 to TRBJ1-5; D might be TRBD1 (5 bases). The CDR3 runs 14 residues. Germline lookup yields CDR1 MNHEY and CDR2 SVGAGI. Trimming took off 0 bases at V and 2 bases at J, with 5 bases between the two ends. The CDR3 DNA is TGTGCCAGCAGTTACTCGGGGGGCAATCAGCCCCAGCATTTT. This translates into CASSYSGGNQPQHF.

The chain carries TRBV5-4 and TRBJ1-1, with a weak D call TRBD1 (6 bases). Germline CDR1 reads SGHNT; CDR2 reads YYREEE (reference sequence). CDR3 length: 14 residues. The V end lost 9 bases, the J end lost 6 bases, and 21 bases lay between the germline ends. The DNA of the CDR3 is TGTGCCACCTACCTCGACATCGGGGGCGCTGAAGCTTTCTTT. The encoded protein is CATYLDIGGAEAFF.

The chain combines TRBV28 with TRBJ1-2; 9 bases line up with TRBD1. The CDR3 spans 15 residues. Germline V gene sequence: CDR1 MDHEN, CDR2 SYDVKM. The V and J ends lost 4 bases and 5 bases, in that order; junction bases with no gene match: 8. This chain's CDR3 is CASSSGTGRIYGYTF. The CDR3 DNA follows: TGTGCCAGCAGTTCGGGGACAGGGAGAATTTATGGCTACACCTTC.